A selection of T cell receptor beta chains follows, all from one sample in a study of response to subunit inactivated influenza vaccine. TCRdb reprocessed the RT-PCR reads via MiXCR and lists one record per CDR3 protein. The table includes just under 550,000 distinct CDR3 sequences, under 25% detected once. These data are also associated with another study on T cells expressing NK-cell markers.

The sample here was CD4+ T cells sorted from PBMCs, taken roughly 13 days after vaccination. The receptors here all came from a man over 45 who received an inactivated influenza vaccine. The CDR3 runs from the conserved cysteine through the conserved F or W. Each record gives: clone size, D gene, J gene, V gene, CDR3 protein, CDR3 DNA. A D gene is named only where the DNA matches it firmly. Clone size is shown for a subset of rows, as once, few, many or a class of expanded clone.

>.|.|TRBJ2-7|TRBV27
CASSPGLRAYEQYF
TGTGCCAGCAGCCCGGGTTTAAGAGCCTACGAGCAGTACTTC
>.|.|TRBJ2-1|TRBV20-1
CSASTRRSEQFF
TGCAGTGCTAGCACTCGAAGAAGTGAGCAGTTCTTC
>few|.|TRBJ2-4|TRBV10-3
CAISESRSARGIQYF
TGTGCCATCAGTGAGTCGAGATCGGCGCGAGGCATTCAGTACTTC
>many|TRBD2|TRBJ2-3|TRBV29-1
CSVTSGVTDTQYF
TGCAGCGTCACTAGCGGAGTTACAGATACGCAGTATTTT
>many|TRBD1|TRBJ2-7|TRBV6-1
CASSQTGSDEQYF
TGTGCCAGCAGTCAGACAGGGTCTGACGAGCAGTACTTC
>.|.|TRBJ2-2|TRBV28
CASRSPGQGHGELFF
TGTGCCAGCAGGTCGCCGGGACAAGGGCACGGGGAGCTGTTTTTT
>.|TRBD1|TRBJ2-5|TRBV5-1
CASSRTGGEETQYF
TGCGCCAGCAGCCGGACAGGGGGGGAAGAGACCCAGTACTTC
>few|.|TRBJ1-2|TRBV12-3/TRBV12-4
CASSLEARDPRGYTF
TGTGCCAGCAGTTTAGAAGCGCGGGACCCGAGGGGCTACACCTTC
>few|TRBD2|TRBJ2-7|TRBV29-1
CSVILAGDSYEQYF
TGCAGCGTTATACTAGCGGGAGACTCCTACGAGCAGTACTTC
>.|.|TRBJ2-3|TRBV5-6
CASSSPGGVTDTQYF
TGTGCCAGCAGCTCACCAGGCGGAGTGACAGATACGCAGTATTTT
>.|TRBD2|TRBJ2-7|TRBV6-2/TRBV6-3
CASSRASGRAYEQYF
TGTGCCAGCAGTCGTGCTAGCGGGAGGGCCTACGAGCAGTACTTC
>.|TRBD2|TRBJ2-1|TRBV30
CAWSVLSGRRGEQFF
TGTGCCTGGAGTGTACTAAGCGGGAGACGCGGTGAGCAGTTCTTC
>.|TRBD1|TRBJ1-1|TRBV6-1
CASSRTGLLNTEAFF
TGTGCCAGCAGTAGGACAGGGCTTTTGAACACTGAAGCTTTCTTT
>many|TRBD1|TRBJ2-7|TRBV20-1
CSARDPGQGLYEQYF
TGCAGTGCTAGAGATCCCGGACAGGGACTTTACGAGCAGTACTTC
>few|.|TRBJ2-1|TRBV4-1
CASSQGGLIANEQFF
TGCGCCAGCAGCCAAGGGGGCCTCATCGCTAATGAGCAGTTCTTC